Presented here are 7 T cell receptor beta chains from one specimen sequenced in a study of T cells in Graves' hyperthyroidism and ophthalmopathy. TCR beta CDR3 regions were amplified from RNA. In the first-round RT-PCR of the TCR CDR3, the HTBI primer set was used. Via MiXCR, TCRdb re-called the multiplex PCR reads, giving one row per CDR3 protein. The profile shows over 300,000 distinct CDR3 sequences, approximately 15% of them singletons. Specimen: blood. Every receptor here comes from a woman aged 55-70 years with Graves' hyperthyroidism.

The chain uses TRBV2 and TRBJ1-1; D gene ambiguous. V was pared by 6 bases and J by 4 bases, with 12 bases between. The CDR3 is 13 residues long. Germline V CDR1 and CDR2: SNHLY, FYNNEI. Here the CDR3 reads CASRERPVTEAFF. DNA for the CDR3: TGTGCCAGCAGGGAAAGACCGGTCACTGAAGCTTTCTTT.

At least ten counts were recorded for this clonotype. The chain recombines TRBV7-3 with TRBJ2-5; 7 positions agree with TRBD2. The CDR3 runs to 11 residues. J was trimmed by 7 bases and V by 7 bases; bases with no gene match: 3. CDR1 SGHTA and CDR2 FQGTGA come from the germline V gene. CDR3 in DNA: TGTGCCAGCATCACGGGGGGGACCCAGTACTTC. Translating it yields CASITGGTQYF.

The rearrangement joins TRBV18 to TRBJ2-2; possibly TRBD2 for D (6 bases). Trimming pared 2 bases from V and 4 bases from J, leaving 11 bases between. CDR1 and CDR2 from the germline V gene are KGHSH and LQKENI. The CDR3 contains 15 residues. The CDR3 DNA follows: TGTGCCAGCTCACCATCTCAGCGGGTCACCGGGGAGCTGTTTTTT. Residues: CASSPSQRVTGELFF. Based on the CDR3 plus reference TRBV18 and TRBJ2-2, the full variable domain is NAGVMQNPRHLVRRRGQEARLRCSPMKGHSHVYWYRQLPEEGLKFMVYLQKENIIDESGMPKERFSAEFPKEGPSILRIQQVVRGDSAAYFCASSPSQRVTGELFFGEGSRLTVL.

This clonotype was seen more than once but under ten times. The chain is built from TRBV30 and TRBJ1-2, with D perhaps matching TRBD1 (6 bases). Germline CDR1 reads GTSNPN; CDR2 reads SVGIG (reference sequence). Trimming took off 5 bases at V and 4 bases at J, with 23 bases between the two ends. The CDR3 length is 16 residues. CDR3 coding DNA: TGTGCCTGGGACCCCGGCCTGGGGGCGGAGAGCTATGGCTACACCTTC. It specifies CAWDPGLGAESYGYTF.

This clonotype was counted once. The rearrangement links TRBV6-2 or TRBV6-3 to TRBJ1-1; the D is unclear. Germline assignment: CDR1 MNHEY and CDR2 SVGEGT. V was cut by 7 bases and J by 1 base, with 7 bases left in between. The CDR3 totals 12 residues. CDR3: CASTAPNTEAFF. For the CDR3, the DNA is TGTGCCAGCACGGCCCCGAACACTGAAGCTTTCTTT.

This clonotype was counted at least ten times. The chain joins TRBV6-2 or TRBV6-3 to TRBJ2-7; perhaps TRBD2 as D (5 bases). The ends were cut back, 0 bases at V and 6 bases at J, with 15 bases in the middle. CDR1 is MNHEY, CDR2 SVGEGT, per germline. CDR3 length equals 15 residues. The CDR3 region has the DNA TGTGCCAGCAGTTACTCCTCCTCCCGAGGGTCCGAGCAGTACTTC. Its protein is CASSYSSSRGSEQYF.

This clonotype has at least ten counts. The V gene is TRBV11-2, the J gene TRBJ2-5; D is ambiguous. Germline V CDR1 and CDR2: SGHAT, FQNNGV. The CDR3 consists of 12 residues. The germline V and J ends were trimmed by 5 bases and 4 bases, with 8 bases remaining between them. The CDR3 DNA follows: TGTGCCAGCAGCGACGTAGGAGAGACCCAGTACTTC. It codes for CASSDVGETQYF.